These 21 T cell receptor beta chains were all obtained from the same sample, sequenced in a study of CD8 T cells in ankylosing spondylitis (dated by TCRdb to 2015 to 2018). The library was built by means of 5' RACE. The instrument given in TCRdb is Illumina HiSeq 2500. TCRdb handled the public reads itself, with Q25 trimming in fastp and clone calling in MiXCR, and kept productive beta chains. Rows with one shared CDR3 protein collapse into an entry with the most common genes and DNA. The sample table records 350,000 to 450,000 distinct CDR3 sequences; 20% of these occur just once. The top ten constitute around 13% of the sample. Sequencing was performed on blood, either unsorted or a sorted T cell fraction (not recorded which). The source is a male donor with ankylosing spondylitis or in good health (not recorded which).

In its sample, this clonotype was seen a few times. The gene calls are TRBV27 and TRBJ2-1; D is uncertain. V was trimmed by 2 bases and J by 2 bases, leaving 13 bases between them. The germline V gene has CDR1 MNHEY and CDR2 SMNVEV (reference sequence). The CDR3 runs to 16 residues. This chain's CDR3 is CASSLQVPSPYNEQFF. CDR3 coding DNA: TGTGCCAGCAGTTTACAGGTCCCAAGTCCCTACAATGAGCAGTTCTTC.

V gene TRBV29-1 combines with J gene TRBJ2-1; D possibly uses TRBD1 or TRBD2 (5 bases each). Germline CDR1 SQVTM, CDR2 ANQGSEA. V lost 5 bases and J 0 bases, leaving 8 bases between the germline ends. This CDR3 is built from 13 residues. The CDR3 here is CSVKRGSYNEQFF. The CDR3 nucleotides read TGCAGCGTTAAGAGGGGCTCCTACAATGAGCAGTTCTTC.

In its sample, this clonotype was seen a few times. The chain recombines TRBV7-9 with TRBJ2-1, with TRBD1 matching over 8 bases. V was pared by 5 bases and J by 8 bases, with 8 bases of the junction left unmatched. CDR3 length equals 14 residues. CDR1 is SEHNR and CDR2 is FQNEAQ in the germline V gene (reference sequence). The CDR3 spells CASSPDRVWDEQFF. CDR3 in DNA: TGTGCCAGCAGCCCGGACAGGGTTTGGGATGAGCAGTTCTTC.

This clonotype was counted a single time. The genes are TRBV12-3 or TRBV12-4 and TRBJ2-5; 10 bases map to TRBD1. This CDR3 is 16 amino acids long. V was pared by 6 bases and J by 1 base, with 8 bases of the junction left unmatched. CDR3 region: CASRFGTGAFQETQYF. The CDR3 nucleotides read TGTGCCAGCAGATTTGGGACAGGGGCCTTCCAAGAGACCCAGTACTTC.

The chain has TRBV6-1 and TRBJ2-7; 9 bases are a match to TRBD1. Germline assignment: CDR1 MNHNS and CDR2 SASEGT. The CDR3 runs 14 residues. V shed 9 bases, J shed 7 bases, and the junction held 13 bases outside the gene matches. The CDR3 DNA is TGTGCCAGTGAGGGGCGGACAGGGGCGACGGAGCAGTACTTC. Its translation: CASEGRTGATEQYF.

The rearrangement uses TRBV10-2 and TRBJ2-7, with D perhaps TRBD1 or TRBD2 (6 bases each). Germline-derived CDR1 and CDR2 are WSHSY and SAAADI. Trimming stripped 2 bases from V and 3 bases from J, with 14 bases between. The CDR3 is made up of 15 amino acids. The chain's CDR3 is CASSEGGGPIYEQYF. The CDR3 DNA reads TGCGCCAGCAGTGAGGGTGGGGGGCCGATCTACGAGCAGTACTTC.

The V and J genes are TRBV14 and TRBJ2-7; 7 nucleotides match TRBD1. V lost 1 base to trimming and J lost 3 bases; unmatched junction nucleotides: 9. Germline-derived CDR1 and CDR2 are SGHDN and FVKESK. CDR3 size: 16 residues. The CDR3 here is CASSQVMGQTYYEQYF. The CDR3, as DNA: TGTGCCAGCAGCCAAGTAATGGGACAGACCTACTACGAGCAGTACTTC.

There are a few counts of this clonotype. J is TRBJ2-3 and V is TRBV11-2, with 7 bases that match TRBD2. The V and J ends lost 7 bases and 0 bases, in that order; junction bases with no gene match: 4. The CDR3 spans 14 residues. Germline-derived CDR1 and CDR2 are SGHAT and FQNNGV. DNA of the CDR3: TGTGCCAGCAACCCGGGGGGTAGCACAGATACGCAGTATTTT. As protein: CASNPGGSTDTQYF.

This clonotype was observed a handful of times. This chain joins TRBV11-2 and TRBJ2-1; 8 bases agree with TRBD1. This CDR3 spans 15 amino acids. Germline lookup yields CDR1 SGHAT and CDR2 FQNNGV. With 5 bases clipped from V and 5 bases from J, the junction kept 8 bases outside the gene matches. The CDR3 is CASSQGQGLDNEQFF. The CDR3 bases are TGTGCCAGCAGCCAAGGACAGGGTTTGGACAATGAGCAGTTCTTC.

This clonotype appeared once. The chain employs TRBV7-9 and TRBJ2-7; 9 bases map to TRBD1. The junction had 9 bases not matched to a gene; V was cut back by 4 bases and J by 5 bases. CDR3 length: 15 residues. Germline V gene data show CDR1 as SEHNR and CDR2 as FQNEAQ (reference sequence). The CDR3 sequence is CASSSPGGTGHEQYF. Here the CDR3 DNA reads TGTGCCAGCAGCTCCCCCGGTGGGACAGGGCACGAGCAGTACTTC.

The chain links TRBV4-1 to TRBJ2-3, with a weak D call TRBD2 (6 bases). CDR1 is MGHRA and CDR2 is YSYEKL in the germline V gene. The V end was cut by 1 base, the J end by 2 bases, with 19 bases between. The CDR3 has 18 residues. The CDR3 loop reads CASSQGVGTSKFTDTQYF. In DNA, the CDR3 is TGCGCCAGCAGCCAAGGTGTTGGGACTTCTAAATTCACAGATACGCAGTATTTT.

The chain recombines TRBV12-3 or TRBV12-4 with TRBJ2-1, with 8 bases that match TRBD2. The V and J ends lost 5 bases and 9 bases, in that order; junction bases with no gene match: 3. This CDR3 has 12 residues. CDR3: CASSPSGPEQFF. Here the CDR3 DNA reads TGTGCCAGCAGTCCTAGCGGGCCTGAGCAGTTCTTC.

V is TRBV28 and J is TRBJ2-3; 8 positions match TRBD1. V lost 9 bases and J lost 5; bases outside the gene matches: 7. The CDR3 is made up of 13 amino acids. Germline loops: CDR1 MDHEN, CDR2 SYDVKM. CDR3 loop: CASNDRGRDTQYF. The CDR3 DNA reads as TGTGCCAGTAATGACAGGGGTAGAGATACGCAGTATTTT.

The chain couples TRBV2 to TRBJ2-2; TRBD2 agrees at 12 bases. In germline, CDR1 is SNHLY, CDR2 FYNNEI. The CDR3 consists of 15 residues. With 6 bases clipped from V and 7 bases from J, the junction kept 6 bases outside the gene matches. CDR3 sequence (DNA): TGTGCCAGCAGCCCAGGACTAGCGGGGTTCGGGGAGCTGTTTTTT. Amino acids: CASSPGLAGFGELFF.

The rearrangement links TRBV7-2 to TRBJ2-7; 10 bases match TRBD1. The germline CDR1 and CDR2 sequences are SGHTA and FQGNSA. This CDR3 contains 17 residues. Losses at the gene ends were 0 bases for V and 5 bases for J; bases not matched to a gene: 10. The CDR3 loop is CASSLAVRDRGSDEQYF. DNA for the CDR3: TGTGCCAGCAGCTTAGCTGTCCGGGACAGGGGATCGGACGAGCAGTACTTC.

The sample holds a few counts of this clonotype. This chain uses TRBV27 with TRBJ2-1, with D possibly matching TRBD2 (6 bases). CDR3 length: 13 amino acids. Germline V gene data show CDR1 as MNHEY and CDR2 as SMNVEV (reference sequence). V was clipped by 7 bases and J by 10 bases, with 17 bases between them. This chain's CDR3 is CASNPRGVDEQFF. As DNA, the CDR3 is TGTGCCAGCAATCCGCGGGGTGTCGACGAGCAGTTCTTC.

This clonotype was counted only a few times. The rearrangement uses TRBV29-1 and TRBJ2-3; D gene unclear. Deletions cut 7 bases from V and 8 bases from J, with 16 bases between. Germline V gene sequence: CDR1 SQVTM, CDR2 ANQGSEA. The CDR3 consists of 12 residues. CDR3 in DNA: TGCAGCGCCGAAGGCGATCCAGTTACGCAGTATTTT. Protein product: CSAEGDPVTQYF.

This clonotype has a count of ten or more. J is TRBJ2-3 and V is TRBV10-1; D is uncertain. The CDR3 length is 14 residues. Trimming took 3 bases from V and 11 from J, leaving 18 bases between them. The germline gives CDR1 WNHNN, CDR2 SYGVQD (reference sequence). CDR3 loop: CASSDVAISSRQYF. The CDR3 DNA reads as TGCGCCAGCAGTGATGTGGCTATCTCATCGAGGCAGTATTTT.

CDR3 nucleotide sequence: TGTGCCAGCAGTTGGTCTGCGGGCTCCTACGAGCAGTACTTC. Its translation is CASSWSAGSYEQYF. The V and J genes are TRBV28 and TRBJ2-7; perhaps TRBD2 as D (5 bases). Germline lookup yields CDR1 MDHEN and CDR2 SYDVKM. V lost 4 bases and J lost 0, with 10 bases in between. The CDR3 consists of 14 residues.

This clonotype was found many times. The chain combines TRBV7-9 with TRBJ2-7; TRBD2 aligns across 9 bases. The CDR3 length is 15 residues. Germline V lookup: CDR1 SEHNR, CDR2 FQNEAQ (reference sequence). J was trimmed by 1 base and V by 0 bases; bases with no gene match: 1. CDR3 sequence reads: CASSLASGGSYEQYF. The CDR3 DNA reads as TGTGCCAGCAGCTTAGCTAGCGGGGGTTCCTACGAGCAGTACTTC.

The genes are TRBV10-2 and TRBJ2-3; no clear D gene. V was cut by 6 bases and J by 2 bases, with 12 bases left in between. Germline CDR1 WSHSY, CDR2 SAAADI. This CDR3 is built from 14 residues. The CDR3 region is CASSLTNDTDTQYF. CDR3 bases: TGCGCCAGCAGCCTTACTAATGACACAGATACGCAGTATTTT.